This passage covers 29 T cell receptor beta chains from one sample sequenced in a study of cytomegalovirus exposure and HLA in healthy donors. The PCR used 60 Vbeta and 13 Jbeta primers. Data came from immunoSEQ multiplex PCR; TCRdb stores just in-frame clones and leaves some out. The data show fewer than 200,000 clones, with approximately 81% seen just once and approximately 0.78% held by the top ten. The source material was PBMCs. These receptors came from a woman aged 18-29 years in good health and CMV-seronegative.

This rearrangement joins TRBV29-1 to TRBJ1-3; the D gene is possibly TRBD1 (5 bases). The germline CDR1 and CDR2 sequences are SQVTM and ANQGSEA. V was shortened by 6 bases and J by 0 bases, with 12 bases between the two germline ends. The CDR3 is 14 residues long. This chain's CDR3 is CSVPGDSSGNTIYF. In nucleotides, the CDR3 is TGCAGCGTACCGGGGGATTCCTCTGGAAACACCATATATTTT.

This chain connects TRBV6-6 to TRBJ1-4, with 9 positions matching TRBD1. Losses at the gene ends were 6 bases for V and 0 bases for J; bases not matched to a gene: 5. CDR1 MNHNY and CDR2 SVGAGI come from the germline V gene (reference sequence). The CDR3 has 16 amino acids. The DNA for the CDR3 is TGTGCCAGCAGGGACAGGGGAGGTTCAACTAATGAAAAACTGTTTTTT. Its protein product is CASRDRGGSTNEKLFF.

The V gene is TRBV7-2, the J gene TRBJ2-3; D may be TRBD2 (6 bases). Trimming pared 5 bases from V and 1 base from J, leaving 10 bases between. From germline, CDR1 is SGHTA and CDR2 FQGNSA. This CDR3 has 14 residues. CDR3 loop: CASSAIAGTDTQYF. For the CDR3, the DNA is TGTGCCAGCAGCGCGATAGCGGGCACAGATACGCAGTATTTT.

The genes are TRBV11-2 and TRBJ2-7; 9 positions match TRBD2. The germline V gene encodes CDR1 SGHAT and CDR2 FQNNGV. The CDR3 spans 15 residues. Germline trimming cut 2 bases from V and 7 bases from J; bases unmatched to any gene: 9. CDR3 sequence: CASSLKSSGKWEQYF. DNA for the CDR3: TGTGCCAGCAGCTTAAAGTCTAGCGGGAAGTGGGAGCAGTACTTC.

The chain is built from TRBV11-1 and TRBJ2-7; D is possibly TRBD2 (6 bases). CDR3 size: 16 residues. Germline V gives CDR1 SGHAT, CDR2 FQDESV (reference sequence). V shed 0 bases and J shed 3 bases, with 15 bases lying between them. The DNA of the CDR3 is TGTGCCAGCAGCTTAGCCGGGGGTACAAGGGGCTACGAGCAGTACTTC. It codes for CASSLAGGTRGYEQYF.

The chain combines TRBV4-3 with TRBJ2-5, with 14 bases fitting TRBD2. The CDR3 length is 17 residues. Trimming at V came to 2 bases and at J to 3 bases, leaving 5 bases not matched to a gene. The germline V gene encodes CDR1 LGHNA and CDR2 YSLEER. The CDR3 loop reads CASSQMTSGRGEETQYF. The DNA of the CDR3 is TGCGCCAGCAGCCAAATGACTAGCGGGAGGGGAGAAGAGACCCAGTACTTC.

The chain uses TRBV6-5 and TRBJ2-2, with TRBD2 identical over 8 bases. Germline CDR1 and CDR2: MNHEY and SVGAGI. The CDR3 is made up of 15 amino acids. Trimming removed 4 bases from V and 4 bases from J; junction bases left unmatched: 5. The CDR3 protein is CASSSSGPITGELFF. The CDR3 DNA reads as TGTGCCAGCAGTTCTAGCGGGCCGATCACCGGGGAGCTGTTTTTT.

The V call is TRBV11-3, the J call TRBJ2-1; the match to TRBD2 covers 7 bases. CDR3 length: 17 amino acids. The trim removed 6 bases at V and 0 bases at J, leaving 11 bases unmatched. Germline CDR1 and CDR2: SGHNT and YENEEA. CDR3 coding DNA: TGTGCCAGCAGACGGATGGGGGGGGTGAGCTCCTACAATGAGCAGTTCTTC. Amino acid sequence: CASRRMGGVSSYNEQFF.

CDR3: CASSLAGDLNEKLFF. In DNA, the CDR3 is TGTGCCAGCAGCTTAGCAGGGGATTTGAATGAAAAACTGTTTTTT. The chain uses TRBV7-9 and TRBJ1-4; D possibly corresponds to TRBD1 (5 bases). CDR1 SEHNR and CDR2 FQNEAQ come from the germline V gene (reference sequence). The V and J ends lost 0 bases and 5 bases respectively, with 10 bases between them. This CDR3 has 15 amino acids.

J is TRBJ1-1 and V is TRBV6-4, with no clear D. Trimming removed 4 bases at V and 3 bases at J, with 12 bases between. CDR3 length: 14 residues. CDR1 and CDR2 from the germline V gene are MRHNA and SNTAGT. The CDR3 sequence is CASSAKAEDTEAFF. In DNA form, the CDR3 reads TGTGCCAGCAGTGCGAAGGCAGAGGACACTGAAGCTTTCTTT.

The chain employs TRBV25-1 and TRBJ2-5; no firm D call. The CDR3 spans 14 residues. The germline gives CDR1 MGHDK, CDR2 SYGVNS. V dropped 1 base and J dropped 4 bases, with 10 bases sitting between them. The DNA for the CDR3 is TGTGCCAGCAGTGAATCCGGGTGCTTAGAGACCCAGTACTTC. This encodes CASSESGCLETQYF. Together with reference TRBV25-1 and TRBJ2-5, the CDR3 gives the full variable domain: EADIYQTPRYLVIGTGKKITLECSQTMGHDKMYWYQQDPGMELHLIHYSYGVNSTEKGDLSSESTVSRIRTEHFPLTLESARPSHTSQYLCASSESGCLETQYFGPGTRLLVL.

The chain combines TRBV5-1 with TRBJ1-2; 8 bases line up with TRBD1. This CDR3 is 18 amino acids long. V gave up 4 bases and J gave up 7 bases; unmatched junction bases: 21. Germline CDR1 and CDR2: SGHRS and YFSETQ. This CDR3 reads CASSLRSVGQGDSSGYTF. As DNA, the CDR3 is TGCGCCAGCAGCCTAAGGAGTGTCGGACAGGGTGATTCCTCTGGCTACACCTTC.

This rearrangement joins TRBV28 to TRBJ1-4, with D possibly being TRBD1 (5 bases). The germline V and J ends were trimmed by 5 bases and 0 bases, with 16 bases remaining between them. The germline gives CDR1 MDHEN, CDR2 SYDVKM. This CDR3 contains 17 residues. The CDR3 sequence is CASSGGAQRSTNEKLFF. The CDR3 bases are TGTGCCAGCAGTGGAGGGGCCCAGAGATCAACTAATGAAAAACTGTTTTTT. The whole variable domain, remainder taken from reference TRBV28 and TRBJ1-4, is DVKVTQSSRYLVKRTGEKVFLECVQDMDHENMFWYRQDPGLGLRLIYFSYDVKMKEKGDIPEGYSVSREKKERFSLILESASTNQTSMYLCASSGGAQRSTNEKLFFGSGTQLSVL.

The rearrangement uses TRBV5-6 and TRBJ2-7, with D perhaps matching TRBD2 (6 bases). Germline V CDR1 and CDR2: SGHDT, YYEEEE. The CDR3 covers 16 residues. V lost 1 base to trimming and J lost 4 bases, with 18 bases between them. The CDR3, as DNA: TGTGCCAGCAGCTTGACGGGCGGGACCCTTTATTACGAGCAGTACTTC. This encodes CASSLTGGTLYYEQYF. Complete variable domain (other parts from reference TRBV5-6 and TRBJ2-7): DAGVTQSPTHLIKTRGQQVTLRCSPKSGHDTVSWYQQALGQGPQFIFQYYEEEERQRGNFPDRFSGHQFPNYSSELNVNALLLGDSALYLCASSLTGGTLYYEQYFGPGTRLTVT.

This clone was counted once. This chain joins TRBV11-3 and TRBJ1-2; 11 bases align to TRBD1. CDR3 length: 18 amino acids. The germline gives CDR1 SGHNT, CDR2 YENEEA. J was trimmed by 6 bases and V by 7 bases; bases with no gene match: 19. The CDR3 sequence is CASNSPPGTGGCGDGYTF. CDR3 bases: TGTGCCAGCAACTCCCCCCCCGGGACAGGGGGATGCGGTGATGGCTACACCTTC. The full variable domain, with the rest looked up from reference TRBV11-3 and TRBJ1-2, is EAGVVQSPRYKIIEKKQPVAFWCNPISGHNTLYWYLQNLGQGPELLIRYENEEAVDDSQLPKDRFSAERLKGVDSTLKIQPAELGDSAVYLCASNSPPGTGGCGDGYTFGSGTRLTVV.

The CDR3 here is CATAGTALSDEQFF. CDR3 coding DNA: TGTGCCACCGCCGGGACAGCCCTTTCCGATGAGCAGTTCTTC. The V and J genes are TRBV10-3 and TRBJ2-1, with 7 nucleotides matching TRBD1. The length of the CDR3 is 14 residues. Trimming cost V 10 bases and J 8 bases; bases outside gene matches: 14. The V gene's germline CDR1 is ENHRY and CDR2 SYGVKD.

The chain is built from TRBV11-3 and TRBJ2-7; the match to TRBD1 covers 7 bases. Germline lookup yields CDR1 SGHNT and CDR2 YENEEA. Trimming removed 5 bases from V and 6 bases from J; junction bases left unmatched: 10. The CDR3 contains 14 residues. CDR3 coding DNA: TGTGCCAGCAGCCCAAGACAGGGTTATGGCGAGCAGTACTTC. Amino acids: CASSPRQGYGEQYF.

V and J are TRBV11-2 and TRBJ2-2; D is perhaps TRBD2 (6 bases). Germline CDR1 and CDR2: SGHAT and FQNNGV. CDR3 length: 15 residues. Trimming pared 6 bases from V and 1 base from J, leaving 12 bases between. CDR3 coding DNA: TGTGCCAGCAGAACCGGGACTCGGAACACCGGGGAGCTGTTTTTT. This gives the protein CASRTGTRNTGELFF.

The CDR3 spells CASSFRGSNYEQYF. In DNA, the CDR3 is TGTGCCAGCAGTTTTCGGGGTTCGAACTACGAGCAGTACTTC. This chain uses TRBV28 with TRBJ2-7; D is perhaps TRBD2 (5 bases). CDR3 length: 14 residues. Germline V gene sequence: CDR1 MDHEN, CDR2 SYDVKM. Trimming stripped 3 bases from V and 3 bases from J, with 12 bases between.

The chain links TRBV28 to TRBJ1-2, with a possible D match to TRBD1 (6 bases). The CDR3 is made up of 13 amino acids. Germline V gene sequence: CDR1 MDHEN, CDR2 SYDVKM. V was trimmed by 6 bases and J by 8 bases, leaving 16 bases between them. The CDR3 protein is CASRSQGLGGYTF. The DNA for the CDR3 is TGTGCCAGCAGATCACAGGGCTTAGGGGGCTACACCTTC.

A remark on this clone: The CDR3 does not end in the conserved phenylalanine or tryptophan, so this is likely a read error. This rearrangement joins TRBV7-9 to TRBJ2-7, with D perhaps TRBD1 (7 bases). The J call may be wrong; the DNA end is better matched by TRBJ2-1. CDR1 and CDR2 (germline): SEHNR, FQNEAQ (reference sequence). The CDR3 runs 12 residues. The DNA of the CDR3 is TGTGCCAGCAGCTTACCGGGGGACAGGCAGTTCCTC. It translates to CASSLPGDRQFL.

The CDR3: CASSQVGGLNNEQFF. CDR3 nucleotides: TGTGCCAGCAGCCAGGTCGGCGGACTAAACAATGAGCAGTTCTTC. This sequence joins TRBV7-2 and TRBJ2-1; a weak D match, TRBD2 (6 bases). Germline assignment: CDR1 SGHTA and CDR2 FQGNSA. Trimming removed 5 bases from V and 5 bases from J, with 16 bases in between. CDR3 length: 15 amino acids.

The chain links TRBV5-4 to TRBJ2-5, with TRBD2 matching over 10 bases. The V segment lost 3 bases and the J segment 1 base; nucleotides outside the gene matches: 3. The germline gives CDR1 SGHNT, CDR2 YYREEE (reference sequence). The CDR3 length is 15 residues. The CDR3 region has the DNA TGTGCCAGCAGCTCCGGGACTAGCGCCCAAGAGACCCAGTACTTC. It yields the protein CASSSGTSAQETQYF.

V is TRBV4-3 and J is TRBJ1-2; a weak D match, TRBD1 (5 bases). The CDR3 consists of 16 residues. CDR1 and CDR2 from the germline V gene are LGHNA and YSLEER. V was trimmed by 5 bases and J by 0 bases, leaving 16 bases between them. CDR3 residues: CASSLRSGPTNYGYTF. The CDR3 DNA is TGCGCCAGCAGCTTGCGGTCAGGGCCCACTAACTATGGCTACACCTTC.

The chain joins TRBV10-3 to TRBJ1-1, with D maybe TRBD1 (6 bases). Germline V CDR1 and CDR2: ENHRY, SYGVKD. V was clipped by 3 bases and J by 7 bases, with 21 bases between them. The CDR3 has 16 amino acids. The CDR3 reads CAISDWVGSGQSEAFF. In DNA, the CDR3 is TGTGCCATCAGTGACTGGGTCGGTTCTGGACAGAGTGAAGCTTTCTTT.

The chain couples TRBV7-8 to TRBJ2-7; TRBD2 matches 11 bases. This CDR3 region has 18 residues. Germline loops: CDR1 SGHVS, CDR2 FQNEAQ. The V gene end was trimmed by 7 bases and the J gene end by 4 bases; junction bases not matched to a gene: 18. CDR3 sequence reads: CASTEALAGAWGLYEQYF. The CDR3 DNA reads TGTGCCAGCACCGAGGCACTAGCGGGAGCCTGGGGTTTGTACGAGCAGTACTTC.

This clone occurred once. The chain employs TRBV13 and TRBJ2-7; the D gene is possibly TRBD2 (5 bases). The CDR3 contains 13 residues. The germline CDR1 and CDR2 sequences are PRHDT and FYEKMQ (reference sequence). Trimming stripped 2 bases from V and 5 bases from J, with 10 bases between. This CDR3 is CASSLFGLNEQYF. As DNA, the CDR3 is TGTGCCAGCAGCTTATTTGGACTGAACGAGCAGTACTTC.

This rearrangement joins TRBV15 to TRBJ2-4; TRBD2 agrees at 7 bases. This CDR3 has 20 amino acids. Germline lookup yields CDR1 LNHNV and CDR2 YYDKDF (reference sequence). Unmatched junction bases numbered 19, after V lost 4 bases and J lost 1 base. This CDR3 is CATSNSWAGVLARAKNIQYF. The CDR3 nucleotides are TGTGCCACCAGCAACAGTTGGGCGGGAGTCTTGGCTAGGGCCAAAAACATTCAGTACTTC.

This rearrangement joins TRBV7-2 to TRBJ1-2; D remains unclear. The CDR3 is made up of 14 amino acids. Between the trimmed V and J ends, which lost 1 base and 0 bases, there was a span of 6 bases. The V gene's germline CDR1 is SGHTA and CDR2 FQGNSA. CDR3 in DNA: TGTGCCAGCAGCTTAGTCTCTTCTAACTATGGCTACACCTTC. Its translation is CASSLVSSNYGYTF.